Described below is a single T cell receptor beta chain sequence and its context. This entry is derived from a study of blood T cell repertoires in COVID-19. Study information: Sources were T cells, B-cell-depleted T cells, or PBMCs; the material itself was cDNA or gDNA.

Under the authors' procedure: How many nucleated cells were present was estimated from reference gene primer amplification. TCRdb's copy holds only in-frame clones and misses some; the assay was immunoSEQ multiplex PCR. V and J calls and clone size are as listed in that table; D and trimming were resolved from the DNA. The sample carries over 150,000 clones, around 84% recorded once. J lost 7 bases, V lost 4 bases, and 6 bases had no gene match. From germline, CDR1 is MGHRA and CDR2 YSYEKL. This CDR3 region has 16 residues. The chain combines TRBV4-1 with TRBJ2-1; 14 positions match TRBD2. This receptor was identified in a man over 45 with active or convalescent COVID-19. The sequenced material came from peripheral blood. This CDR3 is CASSLSGLAGENEQFF. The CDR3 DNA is TGCGCCAGCAGCCTCTCGGGACTAGCGGGAGAAAATGAGCAGTTCTTC.